The 25 T cell receptor beta chains below come from one sample, sequenced in a study of metastatic and nonmetastatic thyroid tumors. Not a single patient had been given any form of treatment at any point before undergoing thyroid surgery. Through MiXCR, TCRdb re-clonotyped the PCR reads. The table records tens of thousands of clones, 20% of them present only once. Sequenced: adjacent normal tissue. Receptors originate from a female donor with papillary thyroid cancer or a benign thyroid nodule (not recorded which). Some clones in this sample may be carry-over from other donors' samples.

About this clone itself: In this CDR3 the conserved last residue, phenylalanine or tryptophan, is missing, so a read error is likely. The chain uses TRBV6-2 or TRBV6-3 and TRBJ1-3, with D perhaps TRBD1 (6 bases). Trimming cost V 0 bases and J 0 bases, with 18 bases left between them. The CDR3 sequence is 19 residues long. Germline assignment: CDR1 MNHEY and CDR2 SVGEGT. CDR3 nucleotides: TGTGCCAGCAGTTACTCCGCCAGGACAGCCGCCGTCTCTGGAAACACCATATATTCT. Its protein product is CASSYSARTAAVSGNTIYS.

This clone was counted a few times. At one end the junction does not follow the germline gene, possibly because of a read error. The chain combines TRBV15 with TRBJ1-1, with unresolved D. This CDR3 spans 13 amino acids. The V gene's germline CDR1 is LNHNV and CDR2 YYDKDF (reference sequence). The CDR3 protein is CATSRSSNTEAFF. In nucleotides, the CDR3 is TGTGCCACCAGCAGATCGTCGAACACTGAAGCCTTCTTT. The full variable domain, in which reference TRBV15 and TRBJ1-1 provide the parts outside the CDR3, is DAMVIQNPRYQVTQFGKPVTLSCSQTLNHNVMYWYQQKSSQAPKLLFHYYDKDFNNEADTPDNFQSRRPNTSFCFLDIRSPGLGDTAMYLCATSRSSNTEAFFGQGTRLTVV.

This clone has at least ten counts. The rearrangement joins TRBV25-1 to TRBJ2-7; TRBD2 might be the D (6 bases). This CDR3 has 19 residues. Germline V gene sequence: CDR1 MGHDK, CDR2 SYGVNS. The V and J ends lost 1 base and 1 base respectively, with 23 bases between them. CDR3 region: CASSEFSSWRGRRSYEQYF. CDR3 nucleotides: TGTGCCAGCAGTGAATTCTCTTCCTGGCGGGGACGTCGTTCCTACGAGCAGTACTTC.

This clone was recorded many times. J is TRBJ1-2 and V is TRBV19; possible D gene TRBD1, 6 bases. Trimming removed 5 bases at V and 7 bases at J, with 17 bases between. The CDR3 contains 14 residues. The V gene's germline CDR1 is LNHDA and CDR2 SQIVND (reference sequence). The CDR3 sequence is CASSPSGGARGYTF. The CDR3 DNA follows: TGTGCCAGTAGTCCAAGTGGGGGGGCGCGTGGCTACACCTTC.

This sequence joins TRBV9 and TRBJ1-1, with TRBD1 as a possible D gene (5 bases). This CDR3 spans 12 amino acids. The germline CDR1 and CDR2 sequences are SGDLS and YYNGEE. V lost 7 bases, J lost 0 bases, and 7 bases lay in between. CDR3 coding DNA: TGTGCCAGCGGGGGACTGAACACTGAAGCTTTCTTT. Residues: CASGGLNTEAFF. Full variable domain (rest looked up from reference TRBV9 and TRBJ1-1): DSGVTQTPKHLITATGQRVTLRCSPRSGDLSVYWYQQSLDQGLQFLIQYYNGEERAKGNILERFSAQQFPDLHSELNLSSLELGDSALYFCASGGLNTEAFFGQGTRLTVV.

By sample fraction, this clone is medium-sized. The rearrangement joins TRBV28 to TRBJ1-2, with a tentative D call TRBD1 (6 bases). Trimming removed 5 bases at V and 6 bases at J, with 13 bases between. Looked up from germline, CDR1 is MDHEN and CDR2 is SYDVKM. This CDR3 is 13 amino acids long. The CDR3 DNA reads as TGTGCCAGCAGTCTGACAGGACCCCATGGCTACACCTTC. Its protein product is CASSLTGPHGYTF.

Comment on this clone: An end of the junction differs from the germline gene, which may be a read error. The chain couples TRBV19 to TRBJ1-5, with 10 bases identical to TRBD1. The CDR3 runs to 14 residues. Germline V gives CDR1 LNHDA, CDR2 SQIVND (reference sequence). CDR3 region: CASKGQGTGQPQHF. The CDR3 DNA reads TGTGCCAGTAAGGGACAGGGGACGGGTCAGCCACAGCATTTT. Filled out from reference TRBV19 and TRBJ1-5, the complete variable domain reads DGGITQSPKYLFRKEGQNVTLSCEQNLNHDAMYWYRQDPGQGLRLIYYSQIVNDFQKGDIAEGYSVSREKKESFPLTVTSAQKNPTAFYLCASKGQGTGQPQHFGDGTRLSIL.

This clone appeared many times. Different DNA sequences within this sample yield the same CDR3. The chain carries TRBV24-1 and TRBJ1-1; TRBD1 matches at 7 bases. The junction had 13 bases not matched to a gene; V was cut back by 9 bases and J by 4 bases. This CDR3 has 15 residues. Germline CDR1 and CDR2: KGHDR and SFDVKD. CDR3 amino acids: CATCSGGNVVTEAFF. The CDR3 nucleotides are TGTGCCACCTGTTCAGGGGGGAATGTGGTCACTGAAGCTTTCTTT.

This clone has a count of ten or more. V usage is TRBV11-2 and J usage is TRBJ2-2; D may be TRBD1 (5 bases). V was shortened by 7 bases and J by 4 bases, with 13 bases between the two germline ends. Germline values: CDR1 SGHAT, CDR2 FQNNGV. CDR3 length: 14 amino acids. The chain's CDR3 is CASTLIDSTGELFF. CDR3 bases: TGTGCCAGCACGCTCATCGACAGCACCGGGGAGCTGTTTTTT.

This clone was seen at least ten times. The rearrangement joins TRBV27 to TRBJ2-1, with TRBD2 identical over 9 bases. V was clipped by 3 bases and J by 15 bases; unmatched bases: 3. The CDR3 is 11 residues long. CDR1 is MNHEY and CDR2 is SMNVEV in the germline V gene (reference sequence). In nucleotides, the CDR3 is TGTGCCAGCAGTTTGGGCGGGAGGGCGTTCTTC. Its translation is CASSLGGRAFF.

This clone qualifies as medium-sized. The chain recombines TRBV6-2 or TRBV6-3 with TRBJ2-7; D is perhaps TRBD2 (5 bases). Deletions cut 2 bases from V and 1 base from J, with 12 bases between. Germline CDR1 reads MNHEY; CDR2 reads SVGEGT. This CDR3 has 15 amino acids. In nucleotides, the CDR3 is TGTGCCAGCAGTTACGCGGGCAGGTCTTCCTACGAGCAGTACTTC. Protein product: CASSYAGRSSYEQYF.

This clone was seen more than once but under ten times. This sequence may be a read error, since a much larger clone differs from it by one base. Other DNA sequences in the sample encode the same CDR3. This rearrangement joins TRBV15 to TRBJ2-5; D unclear. V lost 1 base and J 4 bases, leaving 7 bases between the germline ends. From germline, CDR1 is LNHNV and CDR2 YYDKDF (reference sequence). CDR3 length: 13 residues. CDR3 protein: CATSRAPGETQYF. The CDR3 DNA reads as TGTGCCACCAGCAGAGCTCCTGGAGAGACCCAGTACTTC.

This clone is deemed medium-sized. The V gene is TRBV28, the J gene TRBJ2-7, with 9 positions matching TRBD2. The germline V gene has CDR1 MDHEN and CDR2 SYDVKM. V lost 7 bases and J lost 3; bases outside the gene matches: 7. CDR3 length equals 14 residues. The CDR3 DNA is TGTGCCAGCAAGAGAGCGGGAGGTCGCTACGAGCAGTACTTC. Residues: CASKRAGGRYEQYF.

The table lists this clone with many counts. A much larger clone lies one base from this, so it may be a read error. The chain has TRBV20-1 and TRBJ2-5; D may be TRBD1 or TRBD2 (5 bases each). Germline loops: CDR1 DFQATT, CDR2 SNEGSKA (reference sequence). CDR3 size: 17 residues. The V end lost 0 bases, the J end lost 7 bases, and 24 bases lay between the germline ends. The DNA of the CDR3 is TGCAGTGCTAGAGACTTAGAGGGGCGTCCCTCGCTGGGGACCCAGTACTTC. It yields the protein CSARDLEGRPSLGTQYF.

This clone was counted at least ten times. The chain couples TRBV24-1 to TRBJ1-2; no clear D. This CDR3 is 12 amino acids long. The V end lost 0 bases, the J end lost 8 bases, and 6 bases lay between the germline ends. Germline-derived CDR1 and CDR2 are KGHDR and SFDVKD. The CDR3 DNA reads TGTGCCACCAGTGATTTGAACTTCGGCTACACCTTC. It translates to CATSDLNFGYTF.

This clone was found many times. The chain combines TRBV5-1 with TRBJ1-6; D is unclear. The CDR3 runs to 16 residues. Trimming took 4 bases from V and 7 from J, leaving 18 bases between them. In germline, CDR1 is SGHRS, CDR2 YFSETQ. This CDR3 reads CASSLSPDIRNSPLHF. The CDR3 bases are TGCGCCAGCAGCCTATCGCCGGATATAAGGAATTCACCCCTCCACTTT.

The chain employs TRBV11-3 and TRBJ2-1; unclear D gene. Looked up from germline, CDR1 is SGHNT and CDR2 is YENEEA. V shed 7 bases and J shed 8 bases, with 15 bases lying between them. CDR3 length: 13 residues. This CDR3 reads CASIFMDLDEQFF. The CDR3 bases are TGTGCCAGCATCTTCATGGACCTCGATGAGCAGTTCTTC.

At least ten counts were recorded for this clone. This chain's CDR3 is CASSEWGAGDEQFF. The DNA for the CDR3 is TGTGCCAGCAGTGAATGGGGGGCGGGGGATGAGCAGTTCTTC. This chain connects TRBV25-1 to TRBJ2-1, with D perhaps matching TRBD2 (7 bases). The CDR3 is made up of 14 amino acids. Germline-derived CDR1 and CDR2 are MGHDK and SYGVNS. The V and J ends lost 1 base and 8 bases respectively, with 12 bases between them.

Ten or more counts support this clone. The chain combines TRBV5-1 with TRBJ1-1; perhaps TRBD1 as D (5 bases). The germline V gene encodes CDR1 SGHRS and CDR2 YFSETQ. Trimming stripped 0 bases from V and 0 bases from J, with 9 bases between. CDR3 length: 15 residues. This CDR3 is CASSLGGEVNTEAFF. The CDR3 DNA sequence: TGCGCCAGCAGCTTGGGGGGCGAAGTGAACACTGAAGCTTTCTTT. The whole variable domain, filled in from reference TRBV5-1 and TRBJ1-1, reads KAGVTQTPRYLIKTRGQQVTLSCSPISGHRSVSWYQQTPGQGLQFLFEYFSETQRNKGNFPGRFSGRQFSNSRSEMNVSTLELGDSALYLCASSLGGEVNTEAFFGQGTRLTVV.

Ten or more counts support this clone. The V call is TRBV25-1, the J call TRBJ2-7; tentative D call: TRBD1 (6 bases). Germline lookup yields CDR1 MGHDK and CDR2 SYGVNS. V shed 3 bases and J shed 0 bases, with 12 bases lying between them. The length of the CDR3 is 15 residues. The CDR3 nucleotides are TGTGCCAGCAGTGAGGGACATCCGAGCTCCTACGAGCAGTACTTC. It specifies CASSEGHPSSYEQYF.

This clone was seen at least ten times. This sequence joins TRBV7-2 and TRBJ1-2, with 9 positions matching TRBD1. CDR1 and CDR2 from the germline V gene are SGHTA and FQGNSA. The CDR3 is made up of 16 amino acids. The trim removed 0 bases at V and 5 bases at J, leaving 7 bases unmatched. CDR3 nucleotides: TGTGCCAGCAGCTTAGCGAAGACAGGGGGACTGTATGGCTACACCTTC. Residues: CASSLAKTGGLYGYTF.

This chain links TRBV5-1 with TRBJ1-1, with 7 bases aligning to TRBD1. The CDR3 is 15 amino acids. Germline CDR1 SGHRS, CDR2 YFSETQ. With 4 bases clipped from V and 1 base from J, the junction kept 7 bases outside the gene matches. The CDR3 DNA is TGCGCCAGCAGCCCAAGGGGGCGGACGAACACTGAAGCTTTCTTT. This encodes CASSPRGRTNTEAFF.

This clone was detected ten times or more. This sample also contains other DNA sequences that code for the same CDR3. V gene TRBV24-1 combines with J gene TRBJ1-2; D is undetermined. The CDR3 consists of 12 residues. Trimming removed 3 bases at V and 0 bases at J, with 1 base between. CDR1 KGHDR and CDR2 SFDVKD come from the germline V gene. CDR3 sequence reads: CATSDANYGYTF. The CDR3 coding sequence is TGTGCCACCAGTGATGCTAACTATGGCTACACCTTC.

This clone came up many times. Germline is not matched at one junction end, which may reflect a read error. The chain is built from TRBV7-7 and TRBJ2-3; tentative D call: TRBD1 (5 bases). Germline assignment: CDR1 SSHAT and CDR2 FNYEAQ (reference sequence). This CDR3 contains 13 residues. CDR3 protein: CASSLGVADTQYF. CDR3 coding DNA: TGTGCTAGCAGCTTAGGGGTGGCAGATACGCAGTATTTT.

In its sample, this clone was seen a few times. The chain recombines TRBV5-8 with TRBJ2-7; 7 positions match TRBD1. J was trimmed by 4 bases and V by 7 bases; bases with no gene match: 11. CDR3 length: 14 amino acids. Germline CDR1 SGHTS, CDR2 YDEGEE. The CDR3 DNA follows: TGTGCCAGCGATAAGGGGGCGAGTAGGTACGAGCAGTACTTC. Translation gives CASDKGASRYEQYF.